The 19 T cell receptor beta chains in this list originate from one sample, sequenced in a study of cytomegalovirus exposure and HLA in healthy donors. The PCR had 60 Vbeta and 13 Jbeta primers. TCRdb's table, derived via immunoSEQ multiplex PCR, lists solely in-frame clones and lacks some. The sample lists 150,000 or so clones, about 75% occurring once. The sample taken for sequencing was PBMCs. The source of these receptors is a woman between 50 and 59 years old in good health and CMV-seropositive.

The rearrangement links TRBV6-1 to TRBJ1-1; 7 positions match TRBD1. Germline CDR1 MNHNS, CDR2 SASEGT. This CDR3 comprises 15 residues. Trimming took 2 bases from V and 4 from J; bases not matched to a gene: 7. CDR3 sequence (DNA): TGTGCCAGCAGTGAAAGGGGGCCTTCCGTCACTGAAGCTTTCTTT. Amino acid sequence: CASSERGPSVTEAFF.

V and J are TRBV13 and TRBJ2-7; 13 nucleotides align to TRBD2. CDR1 and CDR2 (germline): PRHDT, FYEKMQ (reference sequence). The CDR3 consists of 15 residues. V shed 8 bases, J shed 3 bases, and the junction held 7 bases outside the gene matches. This chain's CDR3 is CASRLAGGPSYEQYF. CDR3 nucleotides: TGTGCCAGCCGACTAGCGGGGGGCCCCAGCTACGAGCAGTACTTC.

V is TRBV10-1 and J is TRBJ2-7; D gene uncertain. Per the germline V gene, CDR1 is WNHNN and CDR2 is SYGVQD (reference sequence). V was trimmed by 3 bases and J by 2 bases, leaving 14 bases between them. The CDR3 is made up of 15 amino acids. DNA for the CDR3: TGCGCCAGCAGTGACTCTTCCAGGCCCCCCTACGAGCAGTACTTC. This codes for CASSDSSRPPYEQYF.

The chain has TRBV23-1 and TRBJ1-1; D may be TRBD1 (5 bases). TRBV23-1 is an ORF, with its function uncertain. The CDR3 is 12 residues long. V lost 9 bases to trimming and J lost 1 base, with 9 bases between them. The CDR3 sequence: CARRGGNTEAFF. The CDR3 DNA follows: TGCGCCAGGAGGGGAGGGAACACTGAAGCTTTCTTT.

The CDR3 DNA is TGCGCCAGCAGCTTGGACGGGCCAGGGGGGACTGAAGCTTTCTTT. It codes for CASSLDGPGGTEAFF. V gene TRBV5-1 combines with J gene TRBJ1-1, with 7 nucleotides matching TRBD1. V lost 0 bases, J lost 5 bases, and 7 bases stayed unmatched. Germline CDR1 reads SGHRS; CDR2 reads YFSETQ. There are 15 residues in the CDR3.

The chain carries TRBV5-1 and TRBJ2-7; 8 bases match TRBD1. The V gene's germline CDR1 is SGHRS and CDR2 YFSETQ. Germline trimming cut 4 bases from V and 4 bases from J; bases unmatched to any gene: 10. The CDR3 contains 15 residues. The CDR3 DNA is TGCGCCAGCAGCATAGGAGGACAGGGAAGTTACGAGCAGTACTTC. As protein: CASSIGGQGSYEQYF.

The rearrangement links TRBV10-3 to TRBJ1-1; TRBD1 aligns across 8 bases. Germline V lookup: CDR1 ENHRY, CDR2 SYGVKD. The CDR3 has 16 amino acids. Trimming at V came to 3 bases and at J to 10 bases, leaving 16 bases not matched to a gene. The CDR3 DNA reads as TGTGCCATCAGTGAAAATTACGCCCTCGGGACAGGAGGAGCTTTCTTT. As protein: CAISENYALGTGGAFF.

The CDR3 spells CASSSTSRSGRAETQYF. CDR3 coding DNA: TGTGCCAGCAGCTCGACGTCAAGGAGCGGGAGGGCAGAGACCCAGTACTTC. The rearrangement joins TRBV5-6 to TRBJ2-5, with TRBD2 identical over 10 bases. The V gene end was trimmed by 3 bases and the J gene end by 4 bases; junction bases not matched to a gene: 12. CDR3 length: 17 residues. Germline V gene sequence: CDR1 SGHDT, CDR2 YYEEEE.

The chain employs TRBV14 and TRBJ1-6; D is possibly TRBD1 (6 bases). Trimming left V 4 bases short and J 9 bases short, with 19 bases between. The CDR3 covers 16 residues. Germline V gives CDR1 SGHDN, CDR2 FVKESK. The CDR3, as DNA: TGTGCCAGCAGCCTCGAAGGGGGTCAATTGGGTTCACCCCTCCACTTT. Protein sequence: CASSLEGGQLGSPLHF. Drawing the rest from reference TRBV14 and TRBJ1-6, the complete variable domain is EAGVTQFPSHSVIEKGQTVTLRCDPISGHDNLYWYRRVMGKEIKFLLHFVKESKQDESGMPNNRFLAERTGGTYSTLKVQPAELEDSGVYFCASSLEGGQLGSPLHFGNGTRLTVT.

This clone has a handful of counts. This chain joins TRBV6-1 and TRBJ1-3, with 7 bases fitting TRBD1. There are 15 residues in the CDR3. The V segment lost 7 bases and the J segment 3 bases; nucleotides outside the gene matches: 9. The germline CDR1 and CDR2 sequences are MNHNS and SASEGT. Here the CDR3 reads CASNRQGLGGNTIYF. CDR3 nucleotide sequence: TGTGCCAGCAACAGACAGGGTTTAGGTGGAAACACCATATATTTT.

The chain has TRBV2 and TRBJ1-1, with D perhaps TRBD1 (5 bases). The CDR3 consists of 13 residues. CDR1 and CDR2 (germline): SNHLY, FYNNEI. The germline V and J ends were trimmed by 3 bases and 8 bases, with 13 bases remaining between them. For the CDR3, the DNA is TGTGCCAGCAGTGAGGGGCAGGGACTCGAAGCTTTCTTT. It encodes CASSEGQGLEAFF.

V is TRBV7-2 and J is TRBJ2-1; 9 bases are shared with TRBD2. The junction had 3 bases not matched to a gene; V was cut back by 3 bases and J by 3 bases. The CDR3 covers 15 residues. Per germline, CDR1 SGHTA and CDR2 FQGNSA. CDR3 coding DNA: TGTGCCAGCAGCTTCAGCGGGGGGTTCTACAATGAGCAGTTCTTC. The encoded protein is CASSFSGGFYNEQFF.

The chain has TRBV7-2 and TRBJ1-1; D is unresolved. The germline CDR1 and CDR2 sequences are SGHTA and FQGNSA. The length of the CDR3 is 14 residues. Trimming removed 3 bases at V and 6 bases at J, with 14 bases between. The DNA for the CDR3 is TGTGCCAGCAGCTTGGGCAGGTTGACCCCTGAAGCTTTCTTT. It is translated as CASSLGRLTPEAFF.

The rearrangement joins TRBV28 to TRBJ1-2; 12 bases are shared with TRBD1. From germline, CDR1 is MDHEN and CDR2 SYDVKM. V shed 5 bases, J shed 5 bases, and the junction held 12 bases outside the gene matches. This CDR3 is 17 amino acids long. CDR3: CASSLVGQGARPYGYTF. CDR3 nucleotide sequence: TGTGCCAGCAGTCTGGTGGGACAGGGGGCTAGGCCTTATGGCTACACCTTC.

V is TRBV11-3 and J is TRBJ2-3; 8 nucleotides line up with TRBD2. Germline CDR1 SGHNT, CDR2 YENEEA. The CDR3 length is 15 residues. Losses at the gene ends were 4 bases for V and 0 bases for J; bases not matched to a gene: 3. CDR3 sequence (DNA): TGTGCCAGCAGCTCCAGCGGGGGTAGCACAGATACGCAGTATTTT. Translating gives CASSSSGGSTDTQYF.

This clone was counted a few times. The chain couples TRBV7-2 to TRBJ2-7, with 8 bases lining up with TRBD1. V shed 4 bases and J 3 bases; nucleotides not matched to a gene: 8. The V gene's germline CDR1 is SGHTA and CDR2 FQGNSA. The CDR3 spans 15 residues. CDR3 DNA: TGTGCCAGCAGCTCAGACAGGGGAGGCCTCTACGAGCAGTACTTC. It is translated as CASSSDRGGLYEQYF.

Only a few counts were recorded for this clone. V usage is TRBV6-6 and J usage is TRBJ1-5; 9 bases are shared with TRBD1. The CDR3 spans 14 residues. Trimming cost V 6 bases and J 7 bases; bases outside gene matches: 7. Germline CDR1 reads MNHNY; CDR2 reads SVGAGI (reference sequence). The CDR3 region has the DNA TGTGCCAGCAGGGAACAGGGGGCACAGCAGCCCCAGCATTTT. It codes for CASREQGAQQPQHF.

This clone was detected only once. V usage is TRBV2 and J usage is TRBJ1-5; 8 positions match TRBD1. CDR3 length equals 15 residues. The germline V gene has CDR1 SNHLY and CDR2 FYNNEI. With 6 bases clipped from V and 11 bases from J, the junction kept 15 bases outside the gene matches. CDR3 residues: CASSGTGTGRSAQHF. As DNA, the CDR3 is TGTGCCAGCAGCGGGACAGGAACGGGAAGGTCAGCCCAGCATTTT.

This clone showed up just a few times. One end of the junction varies from germline; a read error may be responsible. The rearrangement uses TRBV7-3 and TRBJ1-1; 8 nucleotides match TRBD1. The germline CDR1 and CDR2 sequences are SGHTA and FQGTGA. The CDR3 runs 15 residues. The CDR3 DNA follows: TGTGCCAGCAGCCAGGGGGCCGGGGGACGCACTGAGGCTTTCTTT. Amino acid sequence: CASSQGAGGRTEAFF.